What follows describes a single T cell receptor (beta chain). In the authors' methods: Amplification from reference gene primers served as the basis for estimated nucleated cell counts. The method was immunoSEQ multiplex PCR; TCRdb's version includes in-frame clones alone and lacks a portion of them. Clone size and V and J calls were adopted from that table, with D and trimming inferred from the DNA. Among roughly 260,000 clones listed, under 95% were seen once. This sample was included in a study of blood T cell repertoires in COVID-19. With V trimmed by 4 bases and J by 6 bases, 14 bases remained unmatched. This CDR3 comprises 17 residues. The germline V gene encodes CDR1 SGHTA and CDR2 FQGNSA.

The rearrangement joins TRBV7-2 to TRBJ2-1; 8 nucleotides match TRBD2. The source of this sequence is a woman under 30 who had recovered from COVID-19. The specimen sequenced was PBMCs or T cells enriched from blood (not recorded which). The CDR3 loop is CASSSGPRWTSTNEQFF. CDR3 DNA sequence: TGTGCCAGCAGCTCCGGCCCCCGGTGGACTAGCACCAATGAGCAGTTCTTC.